The entry that follows covers one TCR beta chain sequence. Its antigen is currently unknown. These data are taken from a study of persistence of HIV-infected CD4 T cells. General study points: Antigen-responding cells were enriched for degenerate expanded CDR3beta sequences.

Sequencing used immunoSEQ version 4 in survey mode. Generated by immunoSEQ multiplex PCR, the TCRdb table keeps only in-frame clones and is missing some. The sample consists of 25,000 to 35,000 clones, about 80% of them appearing once. CDR3 length equals 14 residues. The V and J ends lost 10 bases and 7 bases respectively, with 20 bases between them. Germline assignment: CDR1 LNHDA and CDR2 SQIVND (reference sequence). Lysates of CMV-infected fibroblasts at 9 to 10 ug/mL stimulated these cells. CD40L/CD69 double-negative CD45RO-high memory CD4+ T cells were collected. The chain carries TRBV19 and TRBJ1-5, with D uncertain. The clonotype was recovered from an adult woman with HIV who was CMV-seropositive. Sequencing was performed on CD4+ T cells sorted from PBMCs after 18-hour stimulation, taken from a patient who received antiretroviral therapy. CDR3 in amino acids: CATTGEGGRQPQHF. CDR3 sequence (DNA): TGTGCCACGACCGGGGAGGGAGGTCGGCAGCCCCAGCATTTT.